Here is one T cell receptor (beta chain) with its context. The table came from immunoSEQ multiplex PCR; TCRdb's copy has only in-frame clones and leaves some out. The data contain about 170,000 clones, about four fifths of them singletons. The data stem from a study of blood T cell repertoires in COVID-19. For the study at large: Researchers got acute and convalescent COVID-19 samples from the United States, Italy and Spain.

This CDR3 is 14 amino acids long. Trimming took 7 bases from V and 8 from J, leaving 17 bases between them. Germline-derived CDR1 and CDR2 are MNHEY and SMNVEV (reference sequence). The rearrangement uses TRBV27 and TRBJ1-4; tentative D call: TRBD1 (6 bases). The clonotype comes from a woman between 70 and 85 years old who had recovered from COVID-19. Source material: peripheral blood. This CDR3 is CASMSIPGEEKLFF. As DNA, the CDR3 is TGTGCCAGCATGTCGATCCCAGGGGAAGAAAAACTGTTTTTT.